The source of this T cell receptor beta chain is a study of cytomegalovirus exposure and HLA in healthy donors. The wider study: There were some 81 million unique TCRs (from HLA-typed donors) in an early data release.

The CDR3 is made up of 16 amino acids. Unmatched junction bases numbered 7, after V lost 5 bases and J lost 4 bases. Per the germline V gene, CDR1 is SEHNR and CDR2 is FQNEAQ (reference sequence). Both 60 Vbeta primers and 13 Jbeta primers went into the PCR. Clones were sequenced by immunoSEQ multiplex PCR, and TCRdb holds only the in-frame ones, with some missing. The sample shows 100,000 to 150,000 clones, about 11% of them seen only once. The J gene is TRBJ1-4, the V gene TRBV7-9; 10 bases match TRBD1. Sequenced material: PBMCs. The TCR originated in a woman between 18 and 30 years old in good health and CMV-seropositive. This CDR3 is CASSRDRGPSNEKLFF. CDR3 DNA sequence: TGTGCCAGCAGCCGAGACAGGGGGCCAAGTAATGAAAAACTGTTTTTT.